These 12 T cell receptor beta chains were all obtained from the same sample, sequenced in a study of cytomegalovirus exposure and HLA in healthy donors. The PCR made use of 60 Vbeta and 13 Jbeta primers. The repertoire was sequenced with immunoSEQ multiplex PCR; TCRdb's copy has only in-frame clones and lacks some. The data show 110,000 or so clones, with about 78% seen just once and less than 6% held by the top ten. The sequenced sample was PBMCs. The origin of the receptors is a woman younger than 45 in good health and CMV-seropositive.

The J gene is TRBJ2-5, the V gene TRBV23-1; TRBD1 might be the D (5 bases). TRBV23-1 is an ORF; its function is uncertain. The CDR3 totals 15 residues. Trimming left V 3 bases short and J 2 bases short, with 13 bases between. The CDR3, as DNA: TGCGCCAGCAGTCAGGTGAGACAGCTTCAAGAGACCCAGTACTTC. This translates into CASSQVRQLQETQYF.

The V gene is TRBV6-1, the J gene TRBJ2-3; TRBD1 matches 9 bases. The CDR3 totals 14 residues. CDR1 and CDR2 from the germline V gene are MNHNS and SASEGT. The ends lost 8 bases at V and 4 bases at J; junction bases unmatched: 7. CDR3: CASDRDRVSDTQYF. For the CDR3, the DNA is TGTGCCAGCGACCGGGACAGGGTCTCAGATACGCAGTATTTT.

For this clone: The sample contains more than one DNA sequence encoding this CDR3. The chain joins TRBV4-1 to TRBJ2-1, with D perhaps matching TRBD2 (6 bases). Germline V gene lookup returns CDR1 MGHRA and CDR2 YSYEKL. Deletions cut 4 bases from V and 4 bases from J, with 17 bases between. This CDR3 region has 16 residues. DNA for the CDR3: TGCGCCAGCAGCCTCTTAGGACTGGCGGGGTACAATGAGCAGTTCTTC. Translation gives CASSLLGLAGYNEQFF.

The chain employs TRBV11-3 and TRBJ1-2; TRBD1 aligns across 9 bases. Unmatched junction bases numbered 10, after V lost 4 bases and J lost 4 bases. The CDR3 extends over 16 amino acids. Germline V gives CDR1 SGHNT, CDR2 YENEEA. The CDR3, as DNA: TGTGCCAGCAGCTCCGACGGGACAGGGCCTTTCTATGGCTACACCTTC. This sequence encodes CASSSDGTGPFYGYTF. Combining the CDR3 with reference TRBV11-3 and TRBJ1-2 gives the whole variable domain EAGVVQSPRYKIIEKKQPVAFWCNPISGHNTLYWYLQNLGQGPELLIRYENEEAVDDSQLPKDRFSAERLKGVDSTLKIQPAELGDSAVYLCASSSDGTGPFYGYTFGSGTRLTVV.

The chain carries TRBV6-1 and TRBJ2-4; 9 bases agree with TRBD2. Germline V gene sequence: CDR1 MNHNS, CDR2 SASEGT. The CDR3 covers 16 residues. V was pared by 4 bases and J by 6 bases, with 10 bases of the junction left unmatched. CDR3 sequence (DNA): TGTGCCAGCAGTGCCATGGCTAGCGGGGAAAGAAACATTCAGTACTTC. Translating it yields CASSAMASGERNIQYF.

This chain connects TRBV5-4 to TRBJ2-3; weak D call: TRBD2 (5 bases). The germline V gene has CDR1 SGHNT and CDR2 YYREEE (reference sequence). This CDR3 is 14 amino acids long. V was cut by 3 bases and J by 6 bases, with 14 bases left in between. The CDR3 region has the DNA TGTGCCAGCAGCTCTAGCCTCGATGGGGATACGCAGTATTTT. It is translated as CASSSSLDGDTQYF.

The rearrangement links TRBV5-1 to TRBJ2-5; tentatively, D is TRBD1 (6 bases). Germline CDR1 SGHRS, CDR2 YFSETQ. The CDR3 contains 15 residues. Trimming cost V 0 bases and J 4 bases, with 13 bases left between them. The CDR3 protein is CASSLVGTQGETQYF. The CDR3, as DNA: TGCGCCAGCAGCTTGGTGGGGACACAGGGAGAGACCCAGTACTTC.

This clone was seen more than once but under ten times. Sequence at one end of the junction differs from germline and may be a read error. V and J are TRBV7-9 and TRBJ1-1; D remains unclear. Germline CDR1 SEHNR, CDR2 FQNEAQ (reference sequence). This CDR3 region has 15 residues. The CDR3 nucleotides read TGTTCCAGCAGCCAATCATTCGAGTCCAACACTGAAGCTTTCTTT. Translating it yields CSSSQSFESNTEAFF.

The chain is built from TRBV7-9 and TRBJ1-2; TRBD1 might be the D (6 bases). The CDR3 length is 16 residues. Germline-derived CDR1 and CDR2 are SEHNR and FQNEAQ (reference sequence). The germline V and J ends were trimmed by 2 bases and 3 bases, with 16 bases remaining between them. Here the CDR3 reads CASSLTVGRGDYGYTF. CDR3 in DNA: TGTGCCAGCAGCTTAACTGTAGGCAGGGGAGACTATGGCTACACCTTC.

The rearrangement joins TRBV5-6 to TRBJ1-6; maybe TRBD1 (6 bases). Germline V gene data show CDR1 as SGHDT and CDR2 as YYEEEE. Trimming removed 0 bases from V and 4 bases from J, with 8 bases in between. The CDR3 totals 15 residues. DNA for the CDR3: TGTGCCAGCAGCTTGGGGCAGGGGTATAATTCACCCCTCCACTTT. Encoded protein: CASSLGQGYNSPLHF.

This chain joins TRBV5-1 and TRBJ1-4; D not resolved. Deletions cut 0 bases from V and 0 bases from J, with 15 bases between. The germline V gene encodes CDR1 SGHRS and CDR2 YFSETQ. CDR3 length: 18 amino acids. Here the CDR3 DNA reads TGCGCCAGCAGCTTGGTCGGTGGATTTGGAGCAACTAATGAAAAACTGTTTTTT. Residues: CASSLVGGFGATNEKLFF.

This chain connects TRBV16 to TRBJ1-5, with 7 bases aligning to TRBD1. This CDR3 contains 14 residues. Germline V CDR1 and CDR2: KGHSY, FQNENV. V lost 8 bases to trimming and J lost 4 bases; unmatched junction nucleotides: 8. This CDR3 reads CASGPGTVNQPQHF. The CDR3 DNA reads TGTGCCAGCGGCCCTGGGACAGTAAATCAGCCCCAGCATTTT.